The table lists the clone carrying this T cell receptor beta chain with a few counts. Antigen unknown. The entry originates in a study of STAT3 mutations in large granular lymphocyte leukemia. Study information: Over half of T-LGLL patients had one or more immunosuppressive regimens. Whole-study findings and limits: Every T-LGLL patient had at least one immunodominant TCRbeta clonotype. In several patients, dominant TCR clone burden exceeded STAT3 mutant burden. Persisting codominant clonotypes may have hidden a small pathogenic clone. Samples missed the first appearance of the clone.

TCRdb keeps only in-frame clones here, not all; method: immunoSEQ multiplex PCR. The repertoire holds some 4,000 clones, with 62% as singletons. The TCR originated in a human donor with T large granular lymphocyte leukemia. Some clones in this sample may be carry-over from other donors' samples. The material sequenced was PBMCs.

CDR3 in DNA: TGTGCCACCAGCGGTGGGACACCGGGAAATTCACCCCTCCACTTT. This codes for CATSGGTPGNSPLHF. J is TRBJ1-6 and V is TRBV15; possibly TRBD1 for D (6 bases). Trimming cost V 5 bases and J 7 bases, with 15 bases left between them. From germline, CDR1 is LNHNV and CDR2 YYDKDF (reference sequence). The CDR3 totals 15 residues.